The rows below give T cell receptor beta chains drawn from one sample of a study of blood T cell repertoires in COVID-19. Profiled with immunoSEQ multiplex PCR; TCRdb holds only in-frame clones, not every one. The table lists approximately 69,000 clones, about four fifths of them singletons. The material sequenced was peripheral blood. These receptors all come from a woman in her seventies with acute or convalescent COVID-19. The CDR3 runs from the conserved cysteine through the conserved F or W. The D gene is left open where the match is weak. Rows may omit the clone size; those that give it use once, few, many or a size class.

J,V,D,length,size,DNA,CDR3
TRBJ2-1,TRBV11-3,TRBD2,15,-,TGTGCCAGCAGCTTCACTAGCGGGAGTTACAATGAGCAGTTCTTC,CASSFTSGSYNEQFF
TRBJ2-7,TRBV5-1,-,13,-,TGCGCCAGCAGCTTCCAGCGGAGGGACGAGCAGTACTTC,CASSFQRRDEQYF
TRBJ1-3,TRBV5-4,-,12,-,TGTGCCAGCAGCTTCTCCGGGAACACCATATATTTT,CASSFSGNTIYF
TRBJ2-7,TRBV11-3,TRBD1,14,few,TGTGCCAGCAGCCCCAGGGGGAGAGGGAACGAGCAGTACTTC,CASSPRGRGNEQYF
TRBJ2-5,TRBV3-1/TRBV3-2,-,14,-,TGTGCCAGCAGCCTTAGCGGTAAACAAGAGACCCAGTACTTC,CASSLSGKQETQYF
TRBJ1-5,TRBV28,TRBD1,13,-,TGTGCCAGCAGTGGGACAGCAGGTCAGCCCCAGCATTTT,CASSGTAGQPQHF
TRBJ1-2,TRBV4-2,TRBD1,15,once,TGTGCCAGCAGCACCCCGGGACAGGTGAACTATGGCTACACCTTC,CASSTPGQVNYGYTF
TRBJ1-2,TRBV27,TRBD1,13,-,TGTGCCAGCAGTCCCGAGGGGGCCTATGGCTACACCTTC,CASSPEGAYGYTF
TRBJ2-3,TRBV4-2,TRBD1,15,-,TGTGCCAGCAGCCCCCAGGGGGCTAGCGCAGATACGCAGTATTTT,CASSPQGASADTQYF
TRBJ2-5,TRBV7-3,TRBD2,17,-,TGTGCCAGCAGCCCCGGGGGGCTAGCGGGATCCCAAGAGACCCAGTACTTC,CASSPGGLAGSQETQYF
TRBJ2-2,TRBV4-1,TRBD2,17,-,TGCGCCAGCAGCGCGCGGACTAGCGGGAGGGCGAACGGGGAGCTGTTTTTT,CASSARTSGRANGELFF
TRBJ1-2,TRBV6-6,-,10,once,TGTGCCAGCAGCGCGTCGGGCAGGGCTTTC,CASSASGRAF
TRBJ1-5,TRBV18,-,16,once,TGTGCCAGCTCACCACCCCACAGGAATAGCAATCAGCCCCAGCATTTT,CASSPPHRNSNQPQHF
TRBJ1-6,TRBV6-4,TRBD1,17,-,TGTGCCAGCAGGGTCCCGGGACAGAGCTCCTATAATTCACCCCTCCACTTT,CASRVPGQSSYNSPLHF
TRBJ2-2,TRBV4-2,TRBD1,16,-,TGTGCCAGCAGCCAGACAGGGGTACAGTACACCGGGGAGCTGTTTTTT,CASSQTGVQYTGELFF
TRBJ1-6,TRBV7-9,TRBD1,17,-,TGTGCCAGCAGCTCACCGACAGGGTATTCCTATAATTCACCCCTCCACTTT,CASSSPTGYSYNSPLHF
TRBJ1-2,TRBV9,-,13,once,TGTGCCAGCAGACTACTCGGGGGTCCGGGCTACACCTTC,CASRLLGGPGYTF
TRBJ1-4,TRBV7-2,-,14,few,TGTGCCAGCAGCTTAATGCTGGGGCCAGGGGAACTGTTTTTT,CASSLMLGPGELFF
TRBJ1-5,TRBV12-5,-,11,-,TGTGCTAGTGGAGGGGGGGAGCCCCAGCATTTT,CASGGGEPQHF
TRBJ2-5,TRBV4-1,TRBD2,15,-,TGCGCCAGCAGCCGACTAGCGGGAGGGCAAGAGACCCAGTACTTC,CASSRLAGGQETQYF
TRBJ2-1,TRBV12-3/TRBV12-4,TRBD1,13,-,TGTGCCAGCAGGGACAGGGTTTTCAATGAGCAGTTCTTC,CASRDRVFNEQFF
TRBJ1-1,TRBV19,-,15,-,TGTGCCAGTAGTGCAAGACAGGCTTTGAACACTGAAGCTTTCTTT,CASSARQALNTEAFF
TRBJ2-7,TRBV6-5,-,14,once,TGTGCCAGCAGTTACCTACACCAGCGTCGCGAGCAGTACTTC,CASSYLHQRREQYF
TRBJ1-1,TRBV7-6,-,12,-,TGTGCCAGCAGCGCGGGGAACACTGAAGCTTTCTTT,CASSAGNTEAFF
TRBJ2-4,TRBV10-2,TRBD2,16,-,TGCGCCAGCAGTGAGTCGACTCGTAGCGGGAAAAACATTCAGTACTTC,CASSESTRSGKNIQYF
TRBJ2-2,TRBV28,TRBD1,17,-,TGTGCCAGCAGTCGAAGAGGGACAGGGGCCAACACCGGGGAGCTGTTTTTT,CASSRRGTGANTGELFF
TRBJ2-7,TRBV7-3,TRBD2,15,-,TGTGCCAGCAGCACGGGACCAGCGGGGTACTACGAGCAGTACTTC,CASSTGPAGYYEQYF
TRBJ2-2,TRBV10-3,-,15,-,TGTGCCATCAGTGAGAATGAGGCGAACACCGGGGAGCTGTTTTTT,CAISENEANTGELFF
TRBJ2-1,TRBV4-1,TRBD2,18,-,TGCGCCAGCAGCCAAGATCGGGCTAGCGGGAGTGGGTGGGATGAGCAGTTCTTC,CASSQDRASGSGWDEQFF
TRBJ2-7,TRBV5-1,-,14,-,TGCGCCAGCAGCTTGCCGGAGGGCAGCTACGAGCAGTACTTC,CASSLPEGSYEQYF
TRBJ2-7,TRBV11-2,-,13,-,TGTGCCAGCAGCTTAACTTCTCTATACGAGCAGTACTTC,CASSLTSLYEQYF
TRBJ2-3,TRBV3-1/TRBV3-2,TRBD2,18,-,TGTGCCAGCAGCCAACCCTATGCTGGGACTAGCGGGAGGAATACGCAGTATTTT,CASSQPYAGTSGRNTQYF
TRBJ2-5,TRBV5-1,TRBD2,21,-,TGCGCCAGCAGCAAACACTTCGGAGGGATAGCGGGAGGTAGATTAGTGGAGACCCAGTACTTC,CASSKHFGGIAGGRLVETQYF
TRBJ2-1,TRBV6-2/TRBV6-3,-,15,-,TGTGCCAGCAGTTATGTCGGGGGGCCCTACAATGAGCAGTTCTTC,CASSYVGGPYNEQFF
TRBJ1-1,TRBV12-3/TRBV12-4,-,13,-,TGTGCCAGCAGTTTAGGGCCGAACACTGAAGCTTTCTTT,CASSLGPNTEAFF
TRBJ2-2,TRBV5-1,-,15,-,TGCGCCAGCACAACGCAGGGGGGCCCTGACGGGGAGCTGTTTTTT,CASTTQGGPDGELFF
TRBJ1-5,TRBV27,-,15,-,TGTGCCAGCAGTTTAGTTGGGAGGTCTTATCAGCCCCAGCATTTT,CASSLVGRSYQPQHF
TRBJ2-4,TRBV14,-,14,-,TGTGCCAGCAGCCAAGGGCCAGTTTCCGACATTCAGTACTTC,CASSQGPVSDIQYF
TRBJ2-2,TRBV14,TRBD2,17,-,TGTGCCAGCAGCCAAGGGACTAGCGGGAGGCTCACCGGGGAGCTGTTTTTT,CASSQGTSGRLTGELFF
TRBJ2-3,TRBV7-3,TRBD1,16,-,TGTGCCAGCAGCCTGGGACAGGGGCGAGGAGCAGATACGCAGTATTTT,CASSLGQGRGADTQYF
TRBJ1-2,TRBV20-1,-,15,-,TGCAGTGCTAGTAGGAGGGTGCAGGTTTATATTGGGAACACCTTC,CSASRRVQVYIGNTF
TRBJ2-1,TRBV18,TRBD1,16,-,TGTGCCAGCTCACCGTCAAGAGACAGGGGCTACAATGAGCAGTTCTTC,CASSPSRDRGYNEQFF
TRBJ2-7,TRBV27,TRBD2,15,-,TGTGCCAGCAGGAGACTAGCGGACCAAGCAAACGAGCAGTACTTC,CASRRLADQANEQYF
TRBJ1-5,TRBV12-3/TRBV12-4,-,13,-,TGTGCCAGCAGTTTTAGGGGGAATCAGCCCCAGCATTTT,CASSFRGNQPQHF
TRBJ2-1,TRBV28,TRBD1,16,-,TGTGCCAGCACCTTATGGGGACAGGGAGGCTACAATGAGCAGTTCTTC,CASTLWGQGGYNEQFF
TRBJ2-7,TRBV5-1,-,15,-,TGCGCCAGCAGCTTGCCGACCGGAGGACCCTACGAGCAGTACTTC,CASSLPTGGPYEQYF
TRBJ2-1,TRBV2,-,15,-,TGTGCCAGCAACCGACAGCCTAGCTCCTACAATGAGCAGTTCTTC,CASNRQPSSYNEQFF
TRBJ2-1,TRBV27,TRBD1,16,-,TGTGCCAGCAGGGGGGACGGACAGGGGATCTACAATGAGCAGTTCTTC,CASRGDGQGIYNEQFF
TRBJ2-2,TRBV5-1,TRBD1,16,-,TGCGCCAGCAGCTTGACCCGGACAGGGAACACCGGGGAGCTGTTTTTT,CASSLTRTGNTGELFF
TRBJ1-5,TRBV12-3/TRBV12-4,-,13,-,TGTGCCAGCAGACGACAGGCAAATCAGCCCCAGCATTTT,CASRRQANQPQHF
TRBJ2-2,TRBV5-1,-,16,-,TGCGCCAGCAGCTTGCATCTGGGGCGGAACACCGGGGAGCTGTTTTTT,CASSLHLGRNTGELFF
TRBJ2-1,TRBV5-1,TRBD2,16,-,TGCGCCAGCAGCTTGGGGGGGCCTAGCGGGATCAATGAGCAGTTCTTC,CASSLGGPSGINEQFF
TRBJ2-7,TRBV6-5,TRBD1,13,-,TGTGCCAGCAGCCCGGGACAGGGCCGGGAGCAGTACTTC,CASSPGQGREQYF
TRBJ1-2,TRBV6-5,TRBD1,15,-,TGTGCCAGCAGTTACGGGACAGGGATTATCTATGGCTACACCTTC,CASSYGTGIIYGYTF
TRBJ1-5,TRBV30,-,13,-,TGTGCCTGGAGACGGGATTTCAATCAGCCCCAGCATTTT,CAWRRDFNQPQHF
TRBJ2-7,TRBV6-5,-,16,-,TGTGCCAGCAGTTTTGCAGAGCAACGAGGCTCCTACGAGCAGTACTTC,CASSFAEQRGSYEQYF